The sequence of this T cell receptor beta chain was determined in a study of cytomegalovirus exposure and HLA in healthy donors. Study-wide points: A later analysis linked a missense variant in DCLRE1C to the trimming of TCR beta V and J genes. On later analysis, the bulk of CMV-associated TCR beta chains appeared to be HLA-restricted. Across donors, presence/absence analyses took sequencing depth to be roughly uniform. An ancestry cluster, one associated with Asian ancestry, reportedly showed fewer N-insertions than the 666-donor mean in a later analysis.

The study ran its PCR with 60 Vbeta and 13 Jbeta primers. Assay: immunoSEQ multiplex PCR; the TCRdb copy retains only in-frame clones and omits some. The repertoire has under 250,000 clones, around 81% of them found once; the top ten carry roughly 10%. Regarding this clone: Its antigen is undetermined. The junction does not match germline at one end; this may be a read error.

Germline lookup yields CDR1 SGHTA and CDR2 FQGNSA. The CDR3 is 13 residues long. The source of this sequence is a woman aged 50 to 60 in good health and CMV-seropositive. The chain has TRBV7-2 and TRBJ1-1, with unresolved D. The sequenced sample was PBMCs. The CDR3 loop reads CASSPQRNTEASF. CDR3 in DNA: TGTGCCAGCAGTCCACAGCGGAACACTGAAGCTTCCTTT.